A single sample is the source of the 7 T cell receptor beta chains below, sequenced in a study of CD8+ T cells in alopecia areata. cDNA serving as the sequencing template came from extracted, reverse transcribed RNA. Clones were sequenced by immunoSEQ multiplex PCR, and TCRdb holds only the in-frame ones, with some missing. The sample gives fewer than 110,000 clones, roughly 89% of which show up once; over 20% is in the top ten. Stated treatment: oral pan-JAK inhibitor, 5-10 mg twice daily. The sequences come from CD8+ T cells sorted from blood, collected at week 24, from a patient treated with tofacitinib. The receptors originated from a human donor with alopecia areata.

V is TRBV30 and J is TRBJ2-5; D is undetermined. The CDR3 covers 14 residues. Germline CDR1 and CDR2: GTSNPN and SVGIG (reference sequence). V gave up 1 base and J gave up 5 bases, with 14 bases separating them. The CDR3 DNA reads TGTGCCTGGAGTGATATATCAGTGTGGGAGACCCAGTACTTC. Its protein product is CAWSDISVWETQYF.

The CDR3 sequence is CASRSPNTEAFF. CDR3 in DNA: TGTGCCAGCAGGAGCCCCAACACTGAAGCTTTCTTT. The J gene is TRBJ1-1, the V gene TRBV2; D call uncertain. CDR1 is SNHLY and CDR2 is FYNNEI in the germline V gene. This CDR3 region has 12 residues. The V and J ends lost 6 bases and 2 bases respectively, with 7 bases between them.

The rearrangement links TRBV2 to TRBJ2-5; tentative D call: TRBD2 (6 bases). Trimming removed 1 base from V and 6 bases from J, with 12 bases in between. The CDR3 runs 14 residues. Germline assignment: CDR1 SNHLY and CDR2 FYNNEI. The DNA for the CDR3 is TGTGCCAGCAGTGAAGACGGAGGGCGTCAGACCCAGTACTTC. Translation gives CASSEDGGRQTQYF. Full variable domain (rest looked up from reference TRBV2 and TRBJ2-5): EPEVTQTPSHQVTQMGQEVILRCVPISNHLYFYWYRQILGQKVEFLVSFYNNEISEKSEIFDDQFSVERPDGSNFTLKIRSTKLEDSAMYFCASSEDGGRQTQYFGPGTRLLVL.

The gene calls are TRBV5-1 and TRBJ2-7, with TRBD1 matching over 7 bases. There are 14 residues in the CDR3. Unmatched junction bases numbered 5, after V lost 0 bases and J lost 5 bases. Germline V gene sequence: CDR1 SGHRS, CDR2 YFSETQ. CDR3: CASSLGQGSDEQYF. CDR3 DNA: TGCGCCAGCAGCTTGGGACAGGGAAGCGACGAGCAGTACTTC.

This clone has only one observation. This rearrangement joins TRBV4-1 to TRBJ2-5, with TRBD2 as a possible D gene (6 bases). Per the germline V gene, CDR1 is MGHRA and CDR2 is YSYEKL. V was cut by 3 bases and J by 2 bases, with 10 bases left in between. CDR3 size: 14 residues. CDR3 nucleotides: TGCGCCAGCAGCCAGGGGGGTGGACAAGAGACCCAGTACTTC. Translated, it gives CASSQGGGQETQYF.

This clone was found once. The chain combines TRBV29-1 with TRBJ2-5; no reliable D call. The better agreement between TRBJ2-7 and the DNA end casts doubt on the J call. The CDR3 is 12 amino acids. Per the germline V gene, CDR1 is SQVTM and CDR2 is ANQGSEA. The CDR3 region has the DNA TGCAGCGTGGGTGGAGACACCTACGAGCAGTACTTC. Translated, it gives CSVGGDTYEQYF.

The chain uses TRBV29-1 and TRBJ1-2, with a tentative D call TRBD1 (5 bases). V was trimmed by 5 bases and J by 5 bases, leaving 12 bases between them. CDR3 length: 12 amino acids. The germline V gene has CDR1 SQVTM and CDR2 ANQGSEA. The CDR3 sequence: CSVPRGGYGYTF. The CDR3, as DNA: TGCAGCGTTCCAAGGGGAGGTTATGGCTACACCTTC. Filled out from reference TRBV29-1 and TRBJ1-2, the complete variable domain reads SAVISQKPSRDICQRGTSLTIQCQVDSQVTMMFWYRQQPGQSLTLIATANQGSEATYESGFVIDKFPISRPNLTFSTLTVSNMSPEDSSIYLCSVPRGGYGYTFGSGTRLTVV.